The TCR beta chain under discussion was sequenced for a study of blood T cell repertoires in COVID-19. Study details: The United States, Italy and Spain provided the acute and convalescent COVID-19 samples. In each case, the material was cDNA or gDNA derived from T cells, B-cell-depleted T cells, or PBMCs.

Sequenced by immunoSEQ multiplex PCR; TCRdb stores in-frame clones only, minus some. This table has approximately 350,000 clones, around 91% appearing once. CDR1 and CDR2 (germline): SEHNR, FQNEAQ (reference sequence). There are 16 residues in the CDR3. V was trimmed by 5 bases and J by 2 bases, leaving 16 bases between them. This chain joins TRBV7-9 and TRBJ1-5; D may be TRBD1 (5 bases). The receptor's source is a young man who had recovered from COVID-19. Sequenced material: PBMCs or T cells enriched from blood (not recorded which). The CDR3 nucleotides read TGTGCCAGCAGCAGATCTGGCAGGGTGGGCAATCAGCCCCAGCATTTT. The encoded protein is CASSRSGRVGNQPQHF.